This passage covers 12 T cell receptor beta chains from one sample sequenced in a study of T cell repertoires in cytomegalovirus infection. A single record per CDR3 protein comes from TCRdb applying MiXCR to the reads. Of hundreds of thousands of distinct CDR3 sequences listed, around 11% are singletons. The sequenced sample was PBMCs. These receptors were collected from a human donor in good health (CMV status not recorded). Some clones in this sample may be carry-over from other donors' samples.

This clonotype was seen more than once but under ten times. V usage is TRBV28 and J usage is TRBJ2-1; 8 bases line up with TRBD2. In germline, CDR1 is MDHEN, CDR2 SYDVKM. Unmatched junction bases numbered 14, after V lost 6 bases and J lost 7 bases. This CDR3 is 16 amino acids long. The CDR3 bases are TGTGCCAGCAGGCTAACCCCGGGACTAGAAGTGAATGAGCAGTTCTTC. Its translation: CASRLTPGLEVNEQFF.

This clonotype was picked up many times. The rearrangement joins TRBV11-1 to TRBJ2-1; TRBD2 agrees at 7 bases. This CDR3 contains 17 residues. V lost 6 bases and J lost 0; bases outside the gene matches: 11. Germline CDR1 SGHAT, CDR2 FQDESV (reference sequence). The DNA of the CDR3 is TGTGCCAGCAGAGAAGGGGAGGGGCGGGGCTCCTACAATGAGCAGTTCTTC. It translates to CASREGEGRGSYNEQFF.

This clonotype has a count of ten or more. The chain carries TRBV7-8 and TRBJ2-1; 8 bases agree with TRBD2. In germline, CDR1 is SGHVS, CDR2 FQNEAQ. V shed 0 bases, J shed 5 bases, and the junction held 6 bases outside the gene matches. CDR3 length: 16 amino acids. The CDR3 DNA reads as TGTGCCAGCAGCTTAGCGTCCGGGAGGGCAGACAATGAGCAGTTCTTC. Its translation: CASSLASGRADNEQFF.

This clonotype has a count of ten or more. V and J are TRBV4-1 and TRBJ1-2, with 10 positions matching TRBD1. The CDR3 is made up of 20 amino acids. The V segment lost 5 bases and the J segment 2 bases; nucleotides outside the gene matches: 20. CDR1 is MGHRA and CDR2 is YSYEKL in the germline V gene. This CDR3 reads CASSNVVPRSRDRGNYGYTF. CDR3 coding DNA: TGCGCCAGCAGCAATGTGGTGCCCCGCTCTCGGGACAGGGGCAACTATGGCTACACCTTC.

This clonotype was seen repeatedly, ten times or more. The chain joins TRBV6-2 or TRBV6-3 to TRBJ2-4; D is uncertain. Germline CDR1 is MNHEY and CDR2 is SVGEGT. Trimming cost V 4 bases and J 2 bases, with 6 bases left between them. This CDR3 contains 13 residues. CDR3 bases: TGTGCCAGCAGTTCTCCTTCCAAAAACATTCAGTACTTC. Protein: CASSSPSKNIQYF.

This clonotype occurred many times. The chain employs TRBV19 and TRBJ2-7, with 8 bases matching TRBD2. The V gene end was trimmed by 6 bases and the J gene end by 4 bases; junction bases not matched to a gene: 2. This CDR3 has 12 residues. Per germline, CDR1 LNHDA and CDR2 SQIVND (reference sequence). In nucleotides, the CDR3 is TGTGCCAGTAGCGGGAGGGATTACGAGCAGTACTTC. It translates to CASSGRDYEQYF.

About this clonotype: Because the CDR3 is missing its conserved closing phenylalanine or tryptophan, this is likely a read error. The CDR3 spells CASSSLRGQLVEQYI. DNA for the CDR3: TGTGCCAGCAGCTCCCTCAGGGGGCAGTTGGTCGAGCAGTACATC. This chain connects TRBV11-2 to TRBJ2-7; TRBD1 aligns across 8 bases. Trimming at V came to 4 bases and at J to 6 bases, leaving 11 bases not matched to a gene. This CDR3 spans 15 amino acids. Germline V gives CDR1 SGHAT, CDR2 FQNNGV.

The chain uses TRBV25-1 and TRBJ1-6; D may be TRBD1 (5 bases). The CDR3 extends over 15 amino acids. V lost 3 bases and J 4 bases, leaving 10 bases between the germline ends. Germline V lookup: CDR1 MGHDK, CDR2 SYGVNS. DNA of the CDR3: TGTGCCAGCAGTGATGACAGTCCTTATAATTCACCCCTCCACTTT. Protein sequence: CASSDDSPYNSPLHF.

Ten or more counts support this clonotype. This chain joins TRBV20-1 and TRBJ2-7; 11 positions match TRBD2. Germline V lookup: CDR1 DFQATT, CDR2 SNEGSKA (reference sequence). The CDR3 runs to 15 residues. The V segment lost 2 bases and the J segment 4 bases; nucleotides outside the gene matches: 7. This chain's CDR3 is CSARQIAGGLYEQYF. As DNA, the CDR3 is TGCAGTGCTAGACAAATAGCGGGAGGGTTATACGAGCAGTACTTC.

The chain combines TRBV29-1 with TRBJ1-3, with 11 bases aligning to TRBD1. The germline V gene has CDR1 SQVTM and CDR2 ANQGSEA. The CDR3 has 15 residues. Trimming cost V 6 bases and J 6 bases; bases outside gene matches: 10. CDR3 sequence reads: CSVGIQDRGLNTIYF. In DNA form, the CDR3 reads TGCAGCGTGGGGATACAGGACAGGGGGCTAAACACCATATATTTT.

At least ten counts were recorded for this clonotype. The genes are TRBV7-9 and TRBJ2-7; D unresolved. Germline loops: CDR1 SEHNR, CDR2 FQNEAQ (reference sequence). Trimming stripped 2 bases from V and 10 bases from J, with 9 bases between. The CDR3 is 11 residues long. CDR3 residues: CASSLWEDQYF. In DNA, the CDR3 is TGTGCCAGCAGCTTATGGGAAGACCAGTACTTC.

This clonotype showed up many times. The chain carries TRBV12-3 or TRBV12-4 and TRBJ1-3; 11 positions match TRBD1. V shed 4 bases, J shed 2 bases, and the junction held 4 bases outside the gene matches. The CDR3 spans 16 residues. This chain's CDR3 is CASSSLGQGAGNTIYF. Here the CDR3 DNA reads TGTGCCAGCAGTTCCTTGGGACAGGGGGCTGGAAACACCATATATTTT.